A selection of T cell receptor beta chains follows, all from one sample in a study of cytomegalovirus exposure and HLA in healthy donors. Data came from immunoSEQ multiplex PCR; TCRdb stores just in-frame clones and leaves some out. This table has some 200,000 clones, 79% appearing once. The sample consisted of PBMCs. All receptors come from a girl between 10 and 17 years old in good health and CMV-seropositive. Each CDR3 is given with its conserved first and last residue. A D gene is named only where the DNA matches it firmly. Clone size, where shown, is once, few, many, or a class for clones that have expanded.

v_gene	abundance	j_gene	d_gene	CDR3aa	CDR3nt
TRBV10-1	NA	TRBJ2-3	TRBD2	CASSGRGERDTQYF	TGCGCCAGCAGCGGACGGGGGGAGAGAGATACGCAGTATTTT
TRBV21-1	NA	TRBJ2-1	NA	CASSMDPGTGEANEQFF	TGTGCCAGCAGCATGGACCCCGGGACAGGCGAGGCCAATGAGCAGTTCTTC
TRBV29-1	NA	TRBJ2-3	TRBD2	CSVVRGITDTQYF	TGCAGCGTTGTGCGGGGGATCACAGATACGCAGTATTTT
TRBV5-4	NA	TRBJ2-3	TRBD2	CASSLSGGFSTDTQYF	TGTGCCAGCAGCTTGAGCGGGGGGTTTAGCACAGATACGCAGTATTTT
TRBV9	NA	TRBJ2-2	NA	CASSVDSVNTGELFF	TGTGCCAGCAGCGTCGACAGCGTGAACACCGGGGAGCTGTTTTTT
TRBV7-2	NA	TRBJ1-3	NA	CASSLVGGQAGNTIYF	TGTGCCAGCAGCTTAGTCGGGGGTCAGGCTGGAAACACCATATATTTT
TRBV6-4	NA	TRBJ1-1	NA	CASSDRRGLNTEAFF	TGTGCCAGCAGTGACAGGCGGGGGTTGAACACTGAAGCTTTCTTT
TRBV5-4	NA	TRBJ1-4	NA	CASSYGHATNEKLFF	TGTGCCAGCAGCTATGGCCATGCAACTAATGAAAAACTGTTTTTT
TRBV2	NA	TRBJ1-2	TRBD1	CASSLQGVLSYTF	TGTGCCAGCAGCCTACAGGGGGTATTAAGCTACACCTTC
TRBV9	NA	TRBJ1-6	NA	CASSVDYVNSPLHF	TGTGCCAGCAGCGTAGATTATGTGAATTCACCCCTCCACTTT
TRBV11-2	NA	TRBJ2-7	NA	CASSSGDSLNHEQYF	TGTGCCAGCAGCTCGGGGGACAGCCTAAACCACGAGCAGTACTTC
TRBV2	NA	TRBJ1-4	NA	CASRGGGRGTNEKLFF	TGTGCCAGCAGAGGGGGGGGGCGCGGAACTAATGAAAAACTGTTTTTT
TRBV7-9	once	TRBJ1-2	TRBD1	CASSLGGQGHGYTF	TGTGCCAGCAGCTTAGGGGGACAGGGCCACGGCTACACCTTC
TRBV13	NA	TRBJ1-1	NA	CASTRGGPTVNTEAFF	TGTGCCAGCACCCGCGGGGGGCCGACGGTGAACACTGAAGCTTTCTTT
TRBV19	NA	TRBJ1-2	TRBD1	CASSTGQGIVFYGYTF	TGTGCCAGTAGTACCGGACAGGGGATCGTCTTCTATGGCTACACCTTC
TRBV10-1	NA	TRBJ1-3	NA	CASTGDSGNTIYF	TGCGCCAGCACCGGGGACTCTGGAAACACCATATATTTT
TRBV6-6	NA	TRBJ2-1	NA	CASSYSSGGVGEQFF	TGTGCCAGCAGTTACTCATCTGGAGGGGTCGGGGAGCAGTTCTTC
TRBV11-2	NA	TRBJ2-5	NA	CASSRRTSFGTQYF	TGTGCCAGCAGCCGACGTACTAGCTTCGGGACCCAGTACTTC
TRBV29-1	NA	TRBJ2-6	NA	CSVDVTGANVLTF	TGCAGCGTTGATGTAACTGGGGCCAACGTCCTGACTTTC
TRBV7-8	once	TRBJ1-1	NA	CASSLRSSEAFF	TGTGCCAGCAGCCTCAGGTCCTCCGAAGCTTTCTTT
TRBV5-8	NA	TRBJ2-1	TRBD2	CASSLHGTSGGDGEQFF	TGTGCCAGCAGCTTACATGGGACTAGCGGGGGGGACGGTGAGCAGTTCTTC
TRBV5-4	few	TRBJ2-7	TRBD1	CASSSAGTGGIEQYF	TGTGCCAGCAGCTCGGCCGGGACAGGGGGGATCGAGCAGTACTTC